The 12 T cell receptor beta chains presented below share a single source sample, sequenced in a study of blood T cell repertoires in COVID-19. Profiled with immunoSEQ multiplex PCR; TCRdb holds only in-frame clones, not every one. The sample lists 150,000 to 200,000 clones, more than 75% occurring once. Input material: PBMCs or T cells enriched from blood (not recorded which). The origin of the receptors is a man between 60 and 75 years old who had been exposed to COVID-19.

This clone showed up just once. The chain uses TRBV2 and TRBJ1-2, with 8 bases identical to TRBD1. Germline values: CDR1 SNHLY, CDR2 FYNNEI. CDR3 length: 14 residues. Trimming took 5 bases from V and 8 from J; bases not matched to a gene: 10. CDR3 DNA sequence: TGTGCCAGCAGTAGAAGGGCACAGGGGGGAGGCTACACCTTC. Translating it yields CASSRRAQGGGYTF.

By sample fraction, this clone is medium-sized (0.01 to 0.1%). Additional DNA sequences in this sample encode the identical CDR3. The gene calls are TRBV24-1 and TRBJ2-5, with 7 positions matching TRBD2. V lost 6 bases to trimming and J lost 5 bases; unmatched junction nucleotides: 5. CDR3 length: 13 amino acids. The germline V gene encodes CDR1 KGHDR and CDR2 SFDVKD. The CDR3 nucleotides are TGTGCCACCAGTTTATCCGGGGGGGAGACCCAGTACTTC. Encoded protein: CATSLSGGETQYF.

This sequence joins TRBV27 and TRBJ1-2, with D hard to call. Germline assignment: CDR1 MNHEY and CDR2 SMNVEV (reference sequence). The CDR3 length is 13 residues. Trimming took off 6 bases at V and 5 bases at J, with 13 bases between the two ends. The CDR3 DNA is TGTGCCAGCAGGCCATGGGCAGATTATGGCTACACCTTC. Amino acids: CASRPWADYGYTF.

This sequence joins TRBV27 and TRBJ2-5; D may be TRBD2 (5 bases). V was pared by 4 bases and J by 1 base, with 19 bases between. From germline, CDR1 is MNHEY and CDR2 SMNVEV (reference sequence). CDR3 length equals 17 residues. This CDR3 is CASSYQSRPGIQETQYF. In DNA form, the CDR3 reads TGTGCCAGCAGTTATCAATCGAGACCCGGGATCCAAGAGACCCAGTACTTC.

The chain joins TRBV12-3 or TRBV12-4 to TRBJ1-2; D unresolved. V dropped 5 bases and J dropped 8 bases, with 12 bases sitting between them. The CDR3 loop spans 12 amino acids. For the CDR3, the DNA is TGTGCCAGCAGTCCCCAGGTAACCGGCTACACCTTC. This gives the protein CASSPQVTGYTF.

J is TRBJ2-1 and V is TRBV20-1, with D hard to call. In germline, CDR1 is DFQATT, CDR2 SNEGSKA (reference sequence). Trimming stripped 3 bases from V and 2 bases from J, with 14 bases between. CDR3 length equals 15 residues. The CDR3 nucleotides read TGCAGTGCTAGTGGTCCCCCGGGTACCTACAATGAGCAGTTCTTC. Protein product: CSASGPPGTYNEQFF.

The V and J genes are TRBV15 and TRBJ2-1; 16 bases are a match to TRBD2. The CDR3 contains 14 residues. Trimming cost V 8 bases and J 10 bases; bases outside gene matches: 5. Germline loops: CDR1 LNHNV, CDR2 YYDKDF (reference sequence). The DNA for the CDR3 is TGTGCCACCTTGGGACTAGCGGGAGGGCGGGAGCAGTTCTTC. Translating gives CATLGLAGGREQFF.

This chain uses TRBV18 with TRBJ1-1; TRBD1 agrees at 8 bases. V lost 3 bases, J lost 3 bases, and 3 bases stayed unmatched. Per the germline V gene, CDR1 is KGHSH and CDR2 is LQKENI. This CDR3 spans 14 amino acids. CDR3 in amino acids: CASSPGQGYTEAFF. The CDR3, as DNA: TGTGCCAGCTCACCCGGACAGGGATACACTGAAGCTTTCTTT.

The chain combines TRBV28 with TRBJ1-1; D might be TRBD1 (5 bases). The ends were cut back, 6 bases at V and 0 bases at J, with 20 bases in the middle. The germline V gene encodes CDR1 MDHEN and CDR2 SYDVKM. This CDR3 has 17 residues. The CDR3 DNA reads as TGTGCCAGCAGACCTACTTACGGGGAGGGGATGAACACTGAAGCTTTCTTT. Translation: CASRPTYGEGMNTEAFF.

J is TRBJ2-2 and V is TRBV9; 16 bases are a match to TRBD2. Losses at the gene ends were 3 bases for V and 8 bases for J; bases not matched to a gene: 4. The germline V gene encodes CDR1 SGDLS and CDR2 YYNGEE. This CDR3 comprises 16 residues. This CDR3 is CASSAGLAGGAGELFF. The CDR3 region has the DNA TGTGCCAGCAGCGCGGGACTAGCGGGAGGGGCGGGGGAGCTGTTTTTT.

V and J are TRBV30 and TRBJ1-1, with 7 bases aligning to TRBD1. V shed 3 bases, J shed 8 bases, and the junction held 12 bases outside the gene matches. CDR1 is GTSNPN, CDR2 SVGIG, per germline (reference sequence). This CDR3 region has 14 residues. The CDR3 DNA sequence: TGTGCCTGGAGGGGGGACAGTCTTGAAGGGGAAGCTTTCTTT. Translated: CAWRGDSLEGEAFF.

V usage is TRBV5-4 and J usage is TRBJ1-1, with 8 bases that match TRBD1. The CDR3 is 15 residues long. Trimming took 0 bases from V and 4 from J; bases not matched to a gene: 5. In germline, CDR1 is SGHNT, CDR2 YYREEE (reference sequence). Here the CDR3 reads CASSLVQGAFTEAFF. For the CDR3, the DNA is TGTGCCAGCAGCTTGGTGCAGGGGGCATTCACTGAAGCTTTCTTT.